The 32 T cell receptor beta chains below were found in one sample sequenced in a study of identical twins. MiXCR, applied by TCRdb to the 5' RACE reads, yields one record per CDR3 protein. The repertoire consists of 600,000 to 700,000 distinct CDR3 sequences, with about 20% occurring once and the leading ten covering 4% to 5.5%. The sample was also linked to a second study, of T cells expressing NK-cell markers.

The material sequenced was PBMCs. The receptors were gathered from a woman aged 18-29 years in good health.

In DNA, the CDR3 is TGTGCCAAAAAGTCCTGGGGTCGTAGCGAATCTAACTATGGCTACACCTTC. Translating gives CAKKSWGRSESNYGYTF. The chain links TRBV27 to TRBJ1-2; D uncertain. The CDR3 consists of 17 residues. Germline V gives CDR1 MNHEY, CDR2 SMNVEV (reference sequence). The V gene lost 10 bases and the J gene lost 0 bases, with 24 bases spanning the gap.

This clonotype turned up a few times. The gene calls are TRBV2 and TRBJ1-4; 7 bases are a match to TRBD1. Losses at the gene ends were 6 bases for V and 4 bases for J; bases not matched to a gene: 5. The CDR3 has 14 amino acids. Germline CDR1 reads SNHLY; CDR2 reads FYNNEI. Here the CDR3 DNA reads TGTGCCAGCAGGGGGACAGCACTTAATGAAAAACTGTTTTTT. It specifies CASRGTALNEKLFF.

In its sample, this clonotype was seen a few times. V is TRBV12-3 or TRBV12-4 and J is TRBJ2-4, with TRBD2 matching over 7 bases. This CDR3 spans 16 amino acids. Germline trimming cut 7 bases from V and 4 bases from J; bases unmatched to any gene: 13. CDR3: CASILFRRGGKNIQYF. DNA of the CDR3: TGTGCCAGCATCCTTTTTCGGAGGGGAGGGAAAAACATTCAGTACTTC.

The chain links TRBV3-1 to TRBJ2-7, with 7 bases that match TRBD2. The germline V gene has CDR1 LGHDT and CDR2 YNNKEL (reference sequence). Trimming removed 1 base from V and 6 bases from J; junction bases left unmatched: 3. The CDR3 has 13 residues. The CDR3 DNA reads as TGTGCCAGCAGCCAAGGGGGGGGACGCGAGCAGTACTTC. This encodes CASSQGGGREQYF.

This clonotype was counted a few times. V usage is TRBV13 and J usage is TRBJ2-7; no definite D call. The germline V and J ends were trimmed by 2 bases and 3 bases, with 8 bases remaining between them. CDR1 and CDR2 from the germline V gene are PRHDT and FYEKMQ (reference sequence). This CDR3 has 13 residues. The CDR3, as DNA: TGTGCCAGCAGCTTAACGGGTATCTACGAGCAGTACTTC. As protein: CASSLTGIYEQYF.

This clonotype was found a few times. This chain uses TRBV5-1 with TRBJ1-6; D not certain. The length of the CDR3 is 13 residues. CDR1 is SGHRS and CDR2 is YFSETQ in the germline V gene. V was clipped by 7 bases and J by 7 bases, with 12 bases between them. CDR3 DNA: TGCGCCAGCGCACCGGATCCCAATTCACCCCTCCACTTT. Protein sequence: CASAPDPNSPLHF.

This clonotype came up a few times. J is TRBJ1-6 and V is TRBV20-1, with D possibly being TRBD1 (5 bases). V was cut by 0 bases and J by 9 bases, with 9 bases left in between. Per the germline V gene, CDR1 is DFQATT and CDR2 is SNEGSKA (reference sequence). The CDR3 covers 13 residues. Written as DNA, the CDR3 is TGCAGTGCTAGAGAACAGGCCCGTTCACCCCTCCACTTT. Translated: CSAREQARSPLHF.

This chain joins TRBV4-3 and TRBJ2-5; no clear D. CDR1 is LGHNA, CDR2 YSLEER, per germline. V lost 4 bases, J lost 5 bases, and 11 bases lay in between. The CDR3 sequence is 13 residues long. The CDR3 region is CASSLSAGETQYF. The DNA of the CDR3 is TGCGCCAGCAGCCTTTCGGCTGGGGAGACCCAGTACTTC.

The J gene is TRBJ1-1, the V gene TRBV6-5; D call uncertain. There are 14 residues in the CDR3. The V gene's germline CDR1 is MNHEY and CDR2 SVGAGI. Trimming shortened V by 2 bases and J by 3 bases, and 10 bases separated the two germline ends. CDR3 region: CASSYRNRDTEAFF. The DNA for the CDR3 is TGTGCCAGCAGTTACAGGAACAGAGACACTGAAGCTTTCTTT.

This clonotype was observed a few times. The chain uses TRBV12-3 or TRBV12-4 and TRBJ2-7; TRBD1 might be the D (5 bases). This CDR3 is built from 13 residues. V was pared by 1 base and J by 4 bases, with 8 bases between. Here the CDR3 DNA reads TGTGCCAGCAGTTTAGGGACAAAGTACGAGCAGTACTTC. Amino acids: CASSLGTKYEQYF.

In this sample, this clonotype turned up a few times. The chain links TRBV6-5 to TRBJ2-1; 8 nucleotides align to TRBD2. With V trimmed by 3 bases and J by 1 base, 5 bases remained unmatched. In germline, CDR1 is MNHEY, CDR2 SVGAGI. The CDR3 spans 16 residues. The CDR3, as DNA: TGTGCCAGCAGTTATGCGGGGGGATGGTCCTACAATGAGCAGTTCTTC. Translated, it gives CASSYAGGWSYNEQFF.

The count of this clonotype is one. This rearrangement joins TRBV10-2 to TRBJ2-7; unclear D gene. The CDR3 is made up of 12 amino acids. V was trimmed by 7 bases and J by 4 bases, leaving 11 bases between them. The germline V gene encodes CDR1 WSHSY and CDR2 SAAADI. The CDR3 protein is CASMGTIYEQYF. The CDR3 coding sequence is TGCGCCAGCATGGGAACCATATACGAGCAGTACTTC.

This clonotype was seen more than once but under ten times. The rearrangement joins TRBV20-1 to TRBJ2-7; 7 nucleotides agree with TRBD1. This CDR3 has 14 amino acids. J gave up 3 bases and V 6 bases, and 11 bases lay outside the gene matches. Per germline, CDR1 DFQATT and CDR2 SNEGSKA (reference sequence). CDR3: CSADDGDRFYEQYF. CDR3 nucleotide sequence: TGCAGTGCCGACGACGGGGACAGATTCTACGAGCAGTACTTC.

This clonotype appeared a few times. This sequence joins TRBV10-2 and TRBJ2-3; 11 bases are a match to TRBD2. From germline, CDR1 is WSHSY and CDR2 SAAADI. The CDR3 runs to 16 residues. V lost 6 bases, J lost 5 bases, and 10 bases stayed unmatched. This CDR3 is CASRRSLAGEGDTQYF. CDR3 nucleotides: TGCGCCAGCAGGCGCTCACTAGCGGGAGAAGGAGATACGCAGTATTTT.

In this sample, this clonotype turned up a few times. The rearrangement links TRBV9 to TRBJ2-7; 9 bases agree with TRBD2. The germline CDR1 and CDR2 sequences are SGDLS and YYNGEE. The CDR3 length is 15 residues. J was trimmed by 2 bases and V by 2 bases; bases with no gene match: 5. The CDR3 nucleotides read TGTGCCAGCAGCGTGTCAGCGGGAGGCCCCTACGAGCAGTACTTC. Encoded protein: CASSVSAGGPYEQYF.

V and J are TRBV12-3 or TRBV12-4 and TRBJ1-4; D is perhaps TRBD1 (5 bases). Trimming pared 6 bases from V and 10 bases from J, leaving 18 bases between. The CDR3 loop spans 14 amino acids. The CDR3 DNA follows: TGTGCCAGCAGGCGCATCTCCAGGGACGGAAAACTGTTTTTT. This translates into CASRRISRDGKLFF.

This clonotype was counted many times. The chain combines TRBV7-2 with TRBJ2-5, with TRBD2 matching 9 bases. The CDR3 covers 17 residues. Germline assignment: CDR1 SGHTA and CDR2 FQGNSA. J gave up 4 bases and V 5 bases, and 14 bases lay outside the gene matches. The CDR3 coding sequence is TGTGCCAGCAGCCCCCCGGGGGGGACTAGCTTCGGAGAGACCCAGTACTTC. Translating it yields CASSPPGGTSFGETQYF.

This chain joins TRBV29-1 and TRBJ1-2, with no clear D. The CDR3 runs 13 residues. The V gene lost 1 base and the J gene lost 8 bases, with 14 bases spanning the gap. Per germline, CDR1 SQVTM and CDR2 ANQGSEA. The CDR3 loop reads CSVEGQVNRGYTF. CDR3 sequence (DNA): TGCAGCGTTGAAGGGCAGGTAAATCGAGGCTACACCTTC.

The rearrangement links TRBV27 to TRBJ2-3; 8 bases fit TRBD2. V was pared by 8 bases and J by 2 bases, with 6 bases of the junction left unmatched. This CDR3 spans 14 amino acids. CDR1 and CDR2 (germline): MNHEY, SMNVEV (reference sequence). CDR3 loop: CASRPGGATDTQYF. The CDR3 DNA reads TGTGCCAGCCGCCCCGGGGGGGCCACAGATACGCAGTATTTT.

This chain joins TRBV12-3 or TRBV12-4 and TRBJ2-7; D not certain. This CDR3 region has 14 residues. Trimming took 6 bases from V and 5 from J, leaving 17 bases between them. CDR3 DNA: TGTGCCAGCAGGCTGGGCCAGTTCCTAGACGAGCAGTACTTC. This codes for CASRLGQFLDEQYF.

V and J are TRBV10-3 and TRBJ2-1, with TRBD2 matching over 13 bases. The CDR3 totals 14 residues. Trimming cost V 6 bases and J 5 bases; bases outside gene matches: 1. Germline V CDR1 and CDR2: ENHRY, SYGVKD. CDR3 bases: TGTGCCATCAGGGGACTAGCGGGAAACAATGAGCAGTTCTTC. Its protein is CAIRGLAGNNEQFF.

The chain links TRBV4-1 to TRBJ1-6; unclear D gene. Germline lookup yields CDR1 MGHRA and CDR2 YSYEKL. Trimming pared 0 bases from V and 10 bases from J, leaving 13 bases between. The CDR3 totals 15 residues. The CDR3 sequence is CASSQDVRGGSPLHF. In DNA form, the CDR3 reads TGCGCCAGCAGCCAAGATGTCAGAGGCGGGTCACCCCTCCACTTT.

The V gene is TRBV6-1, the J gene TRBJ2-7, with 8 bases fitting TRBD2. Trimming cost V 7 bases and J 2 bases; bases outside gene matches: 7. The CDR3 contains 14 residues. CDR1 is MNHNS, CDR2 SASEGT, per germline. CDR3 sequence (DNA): TGTGCCAGCATCGCTAGCGGGCAAGCCTACGAGCAGTACTTC. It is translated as CASIASGQAYEQYF.

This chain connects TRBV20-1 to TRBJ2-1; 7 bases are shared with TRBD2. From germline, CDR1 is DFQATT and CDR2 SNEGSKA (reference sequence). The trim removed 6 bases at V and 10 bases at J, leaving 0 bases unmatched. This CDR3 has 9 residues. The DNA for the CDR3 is TGCAGTGCGCGGGAGGAGCAGTTCTTC. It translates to CSAREEQFF.

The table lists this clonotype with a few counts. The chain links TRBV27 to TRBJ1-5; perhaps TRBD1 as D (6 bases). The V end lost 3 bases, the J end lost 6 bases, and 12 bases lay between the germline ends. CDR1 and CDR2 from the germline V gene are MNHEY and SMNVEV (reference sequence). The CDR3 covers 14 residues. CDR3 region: CASSFTGIVQPQHF. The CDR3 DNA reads TGTGCCAGCAGTTTCACAGGGATAGTTCAGCCCCAGCATTTT.

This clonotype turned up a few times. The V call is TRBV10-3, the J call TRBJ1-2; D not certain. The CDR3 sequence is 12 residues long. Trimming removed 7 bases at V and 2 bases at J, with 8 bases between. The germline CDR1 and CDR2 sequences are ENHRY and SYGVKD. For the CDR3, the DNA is TGTGCCATCAACGAGGAGAACTATGGCTACACCTTC. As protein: CAINEENYGYTF.

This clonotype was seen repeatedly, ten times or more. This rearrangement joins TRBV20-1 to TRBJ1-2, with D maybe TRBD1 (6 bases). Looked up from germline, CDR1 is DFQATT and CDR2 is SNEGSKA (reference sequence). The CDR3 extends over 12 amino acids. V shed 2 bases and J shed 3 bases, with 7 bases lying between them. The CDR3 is CSARNRDYGYTF. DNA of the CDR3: TGCAGTGCTAGAAACAGGGACTATGGCTACACCTTC.

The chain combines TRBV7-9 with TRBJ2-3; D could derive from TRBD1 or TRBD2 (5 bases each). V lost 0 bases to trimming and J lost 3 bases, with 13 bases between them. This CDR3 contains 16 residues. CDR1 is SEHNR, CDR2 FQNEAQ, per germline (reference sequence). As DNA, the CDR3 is TGTGCCAGCAGCTTAGCGTTGGGGCGGGCAACAGATACGCAGTATTTT. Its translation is CASSLALGRATDTQYF.

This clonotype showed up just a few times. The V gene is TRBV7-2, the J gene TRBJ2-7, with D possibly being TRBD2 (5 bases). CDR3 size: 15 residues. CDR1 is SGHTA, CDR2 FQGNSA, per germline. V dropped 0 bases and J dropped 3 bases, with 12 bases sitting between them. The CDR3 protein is CASSLAAVGIYEQYF. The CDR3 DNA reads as TGTGCCAGCAGCTTAGCGGCGGTCGGGATCTACGAGCAGTACTTC. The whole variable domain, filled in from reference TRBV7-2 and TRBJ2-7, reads GAGVSQSPSNKVTEKGKDVELRCDPISGHTALYWYRQSLGQGLEFLIYFQGNSAPDKSGLPSDRFSAERTGGSVSTLTIQRTQQEDSAVYLCASSLAAVGIYEQYFGPGTRLTVT.

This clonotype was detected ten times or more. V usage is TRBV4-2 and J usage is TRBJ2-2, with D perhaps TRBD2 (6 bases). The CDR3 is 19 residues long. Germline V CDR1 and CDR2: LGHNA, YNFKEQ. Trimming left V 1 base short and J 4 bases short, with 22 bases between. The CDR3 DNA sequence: TGTGCCAGCAGCCAAGGCTCTTCTTCTAGCGCCGCGGGCACCGGGGAGCTGTTTTTT. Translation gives CASSQGSSSSAAGTGELFF.

The CDR3 DNA follows: TGCAGTGCTAGAGGCAGTGCGGGATATCAGCCCCAGCATTTT. Translated, it gives CSARGSAGYQPQHF. This chain connects TRBV20-1 to TRBJ1-5; D is unclear. CDR1 and CDR2 from the germline V gene are DFQATT and SNEGSKA (reference sequence). This CDR3 region has 14 residues. V was clipped by 1 base and J by 5 bases, with 12 bases between them.

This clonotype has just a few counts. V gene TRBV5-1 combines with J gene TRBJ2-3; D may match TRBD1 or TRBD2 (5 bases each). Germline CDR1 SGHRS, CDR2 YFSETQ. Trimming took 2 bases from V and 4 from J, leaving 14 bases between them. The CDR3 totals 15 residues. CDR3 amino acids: CASSLERGAADTQYF. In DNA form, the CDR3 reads TGCGCCAGCAGCTTAGAGAGGGGCGCCGCAGATACGCAGTATTTT.